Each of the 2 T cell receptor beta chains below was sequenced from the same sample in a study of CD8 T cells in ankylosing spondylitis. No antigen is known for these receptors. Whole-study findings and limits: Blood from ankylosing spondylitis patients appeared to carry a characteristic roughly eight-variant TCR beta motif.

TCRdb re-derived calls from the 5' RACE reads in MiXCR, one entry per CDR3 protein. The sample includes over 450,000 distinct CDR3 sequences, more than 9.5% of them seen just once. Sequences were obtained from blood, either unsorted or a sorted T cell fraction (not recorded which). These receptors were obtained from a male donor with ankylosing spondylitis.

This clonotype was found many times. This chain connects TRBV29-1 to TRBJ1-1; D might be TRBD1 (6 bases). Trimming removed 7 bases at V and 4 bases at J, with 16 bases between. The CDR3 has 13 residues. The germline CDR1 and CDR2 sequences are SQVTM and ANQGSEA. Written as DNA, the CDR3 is TGCAGCGGGTCGGGACACTCGGCCACTGAAGCTTTCTTT. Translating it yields CSGSGHSATEAFF.

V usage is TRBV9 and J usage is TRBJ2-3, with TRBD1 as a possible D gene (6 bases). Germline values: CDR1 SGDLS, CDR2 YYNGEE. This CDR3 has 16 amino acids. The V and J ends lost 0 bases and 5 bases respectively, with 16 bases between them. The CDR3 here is CASSVVQGQTGDTQYF. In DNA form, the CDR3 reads TGTGCCAGCAGCGTAGTACAGGGTCAAACCGGAGATACGCAGTATTTT.